A selection of T cell receptor beta chains follows, all from one sample in a study of glioma-infiltrating T cells. TCRdb reprocessed the multiplex PCR reads via MiXCR and lists one record per CDR3 protein. This sample has tens of thousands of distinct CDR3 sequences, with around a quarter found just once. Source material: glioma tissue, nonneoplastic brain tissue, or PBMCs (not recorded which). These receptors came from a human donor with low-grade glioma or glioblastoma, undergoing nonglioma brain surgery, or in good health (not recorded which). CDR3s include the opening cysteine and the closing phenylalanine or tryptophan. Rows give clone size only sometimes, using once, few, many, or a class for an expanded clone.

v_call,j_call,clone_size,cdr3_aa
TRBV12-3/TRBV12-4,TRBJ2-7,-,CASSLHPEGTYEQYF
TRBV6-1,TRBJ2-2,-,CASRDRGHTGELFF
TRBV7-8,TRBJ2-2,many,CASSLVTSDTGELFF
TRBV5-1,TRBJ1-1,-,CASSTDREDTEAFF
TRBV4-2,TRBJ2-7,many,CASSQERAGSYEQYF
TRBV12-3/TRBV12-4,TRBJ1-2,many,CASSFMATANYGYTF
TRBV18,TRBJ2-3,many,CASSPSDTQYF
TRBV3-1,TRBJ2-3,few,CASSSGTIRTDTQYF
TRBV18,TRBJ1-1,many,CASSPLRQGATNTEAFF
TRBV3-1,TRBJ1-2,many,CASSQVGVQSGYTF
TRBV7-9,TRBJ1-2,many,CASSLDSQYGYTF
TRBV6-2/TRBV6-3,TRBJ1-2,many,CASSWDRINYGYTF
TRBV5-4,TRBJ2-1,few,CASSLSSGVGYNEQFF
TRBV20-1,TRBJ2-7,many,CSAPGLSSYEQYF
TRBV7-9,TRBJ2-7,many,CASSIRDRGSHEQYF
TRBV7-2,TRBJ1-6,many,CASSLGGGSPLHF
TRBV6-1,TRBJ2-1,many,CASSPATGGADEQFF
TRBV20-1,TRBJ1-3,-,CSARLSGSGKTVYF
TRBV6-1,TRBJ2-3,-,CASSFGLAHTDTQYF
TRBV6-1,TRBJ2-1,many,CASTIIAGNYNEQFF
TRBV11-2,TRBJ2-4,few,CASSARGGPLAKNIQYF
TRBV12-3/TRBV12-4,TRBJ2-5,few,CASSPGGTSGYEETQYF
TRBV27,TRBJ2-4,many,CASTQDGSSLAKNIQYF
TRBV6-6,TRBJ2-6,many,CASSYNGDTGANVLTF
TRBV7-6,TRBJ2-3,many,CASSEGTSGFTDTQYF
TRBV6-1,TRBJ2-5,medium-sized,CASSSPGQYWGETQYF
TRBV20-1,TRBJ1-1,many,CSARDPGKTEAFF
TRBV18,TRBJ2-6,-,CASSPGVGANVLTF
TRBV18,TRBJ1-5,-,CASSPQGGASNQPQHF
TRBV7-9,TRBJ1-4,many,CASSLSGDGEKLFF
TRBV12-5,TRBJ2-3,few,CASAPGLATDTQYF
TRBV18,TRBJ1-6,many,CASSRTGMRNSPLHF
TRBV20-1,TRBJ1-2,many,CSARAGTTVYSGYTF
TRBV7-2,TRBJ2-5,-,CASSLGTGAKETQYF
TRBV5-4,TRBJ2-1,-,CASRRGGGAIGEQFF
TRBV2,TRBJ2-1,many,CASSAGLAGPQFF
TRBV12-3/TRBV12-4,TRBJ2-7,few,CASRLTSGRYEQYF
TRBV19,TRBJ1-4,-,CASNQQNEKLFF
TRBV6-2/TRBV6-3,TRBJ2-7,many,CASNAGGRWNEQYF
TRBV28,TRBJ2-3,-,CASSTQRGLSTDTQYF
TRBV5-6,TRBJ2-1,-,CASSSWTVPYEQFF
TRBV7-8,TRBJ2-2,many,CASSRSGTGKAPGELFF
TRBV5-1,TRBJ2-3,few,CASTPWTTSTDTQYF
TRBV5-1,TRBJ2-7,-,CASTQDGRYEQYF
TRBV20-1,TRBJ2-7,many,CSARRPGTYEQYF
TRBV29-1,TRBJ1-1,many,CSVGSAAGEAFF
TRBV3-1,TRBJ2-1,many,CASSQVSNEQFF
TRBV18,TRBJ1-1,many,CASSSRLDTEAFF
TRBV19,TRBJ1-1,medium-sized,CASSILWSTRTEAFF
TRBV7-9,TRBJ1-1,-,CASSRPGTGVQNTEAFF